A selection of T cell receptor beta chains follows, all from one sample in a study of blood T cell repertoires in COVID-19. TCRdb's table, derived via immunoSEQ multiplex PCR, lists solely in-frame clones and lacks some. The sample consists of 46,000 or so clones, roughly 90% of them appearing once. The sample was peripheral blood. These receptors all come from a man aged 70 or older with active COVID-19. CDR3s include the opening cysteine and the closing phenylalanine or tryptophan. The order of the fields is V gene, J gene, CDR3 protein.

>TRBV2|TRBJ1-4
CASSERWGANEKLFF
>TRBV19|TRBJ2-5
CASGTSGQETQYF
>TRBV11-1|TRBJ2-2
CASSRRDRVTGELFF
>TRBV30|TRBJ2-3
CAWSVEQGRSTDTQYF
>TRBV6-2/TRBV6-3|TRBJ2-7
CASSYIPGLSEQYF
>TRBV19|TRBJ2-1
CASSIRGGQHNEQFF
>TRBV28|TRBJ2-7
CASSATSGLYEQYF
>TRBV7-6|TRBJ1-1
CASSLTRQGNTEAFF
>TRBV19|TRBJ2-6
CASTEGRLSGANVLTF
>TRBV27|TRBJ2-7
CASSDLGGGPHEQYF
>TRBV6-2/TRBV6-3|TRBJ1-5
CASSYLARTGLPQHF
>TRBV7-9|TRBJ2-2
CASSLGRLTNTGELFF
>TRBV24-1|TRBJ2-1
CAVAPGGPINEQFF
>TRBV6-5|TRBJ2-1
CASRRENLYNEQFF
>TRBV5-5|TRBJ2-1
CASSSGQVRYNEQFF
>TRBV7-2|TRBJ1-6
CASSLGGRVGSPLHF
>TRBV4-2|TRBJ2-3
CASSRRQRTDTQYF